This T cell receptor beta chain was profiled in a study of CD8 T cells in ankylosing spondylitis. Study-level results: Some motif variants had been reported before (in reactive arthritis synovial fluid and blood). It was reported that disease-linked clones were significantly enriched in matched ankylosing spondylitis synovial fluid. What seemed typical of ankylosing spondylitis blood was a TCR beta motif built from 7 or 8 highly homologous variants.

Quantitative 5'-RACE with molecular barcodes generated TCR beta libraries. TCRdb re-analysed the 5' RACE reads in MiXCR, keeping a single row per CDR3 protein. The sample has over 700,000 distinct CDR3 sequences, 15% to 20% seen once. With regard to this clonotype: Its cognate antigen is unknown.

The CDR3 length is 14 residues. The V and J ends lost 4 bases and 6 bases respectively, with 16 bases between them. The V gene's germline CDR1 is MNHEY and CDR2 SMNVEV (reference sequence). This sequence was found in a male donor with ankylosing spondylitis. The chain recombines TRBV27 with TRBJ2-7; D unresolved. Sequencing used blood, either unsorted or a sorted T cell fraction (not recorded which). CDR3 amino acids: CASSSLTRSGEQYF. The DNA for the CDR3 is TGTGCCAGCAGTTCCCTGACACGTTCGGGCGAGCAGTACTTC.